Below are 9 T cell receptor beta chains sequenced from a single sample in a study of blood T cell repertoires in COVID-19. The table came from immunoSEQ multiplex PCR; TCRdb's copy has only in-frame clones and leaves some out. The data contain 140,000 to 150,000 clones, more than 80% of them singletons. The sample was peripheral blood. These receptors were collected from a human donor with acute or convalescent COVID-19. The donor label of this sample is uncertain.

This rearrangement joins TRBV7-9 to TRBJ1-2; 9 nucleotides match TRBD1. Germline V gives CDR1 SEHNR, CDR2 FQNEAQ (reference sequence). V lost 7 bases to trimming and J lost 0 bases; unmatched junction nucleotides: 15. The CDR3 sequence is 18 residues long. CDR3 nucleotides: TGTGCCAGCACCACTCGGCCGGGACAGGGAACCTCTAACTATGGCTACACCTTC. As protein: CASTTRPGQGTSNYGYTF.

The CDR3 nucleotides read TGCAGCGTCGCGGACAGTCCCCTTAATTCACCCCTCCACTTT. It specifies CSVADSPLNSPLHF. This rearrangement joins TRBV29-1 to TRBJ1-6; the D gene is possibly TRBD1 (6 bases). The CDR3 consists of 14 residues. Trimming left V 6 bases short and J 6 bases short, with 15 bases between. Germline values: CDR1 SQVTM, CDR2 ANQGSEA.

V and J are TRBV7-8 and TRBJ1-2; 8 nucleotides agree with TRBD1. The J segment lost 4 bases and the V segment lost 5 bases, leaving 12 bases of the junction unmatched. Germline lookup yields CDR1 SGHVS and CDR2 FQNEAQ. The CDR3 is 16 amino acids. Here the CDR3 DNA reads TGTGCCAGCAGCCCGCCTTACCTTGACAGGGGCTATGGCTACACCTTC. Translation gives CASSPPYLDRGYGYTF.

This clone has only one observation. The V gene is TRBV3-1 (or the pseudogene TRBV3-2), the J gene TRBJ1-3; D is uncertain. Germline values: CDR1 LGHDT, CDR2 YNNKEL (reference sequence). The CDR3 sequence is 14 residues long. V was pared by 4 bases and J by 7 bases, with 14 bases between. DNA for the CDR3: TGTGCCAGCAGCCTTTCGGGAGGGTGGAACACCATATATTTT. Protein sequence: CASSLSGGWNTIYF.

The chain employs TRBV2 and TRBJ2-3; TRBD2 matches at 14 bases. Germline V gene data show CDR1 as SNHLY and CDR2 as FYNNEI. The CDR3 loop spans 15 amino acids. The junction had 8 bases not matched to a gene; V was cut back by 10 bases and J by 5 bases. This CDR3 is CATPGLAGEEDTQYF. CDR3 coding DNA: TGTGCCACCCCGGGACTAGCGGGGGAGGAAGATACGCAGTATTTT.

This chain uses TRBV5-1 with TRBJ2-3; TRBD2 agrees at 8 bases. The V gene end was trimmed by 4 bases and the J gene end by 4 bases; junction bases not matched to a gene: 8. The germline gives CDR1 SGHRS, CDR2 YFSETQ. The CDR3 runs 15 residues. The CDR3 DNA reads as TGCGCCAGCAGCCCCGGGGGGGAGGGGGCAGATACGCAGTATTTT. It translates to CASSPGGEGADTQYF.

The chain employs TRBV7-2 and TRBJ2-5; 10 nucleotides align to TRBD1. The CDR3 length is 15 residues. The junction had 8 bases not matched to a gene; V was cut back by 8 bases and J by 2 bases. CDR1 SGHTA and CDR2 FQGNSA come from the germline V gene. The CDR3 sequence: CASSQDRGDQETQYF. The CDR3 bases are TGTGCCAGCTCCCAGGACAGGGGGGATCAAGAGACCCAGTACTTC.

This sequence joins TRBV3-1 (or the pseudogene TRBV3-2) and TRBJ2-2; 7 bases line up with TRBD1. The trim removed 1 base at V and 1 base at J, leaving 6 bases unmatched. The CDR3 sequence is 17 residues long. Germline CDR1 is LGHDT and CDR2 is YNNKEL (reference sequence). The CDR3 loop reads CASSQGRRTGNTGELFF. The CDR3 DNA reads TGTGCCAGCAGCCAAGGAAGAAGGACAGGGAACACCGGGGAGCTGTTTTTT.

This chain uses TRBV5-4 with TRBJ2-1; no firm D call. CDR1 is SGHNT and CDR2 is YYREEE in the germline V gene (reference sequence). The CDR3 loop spans 14 amino acids. Trimming cost V 0 bases and J 4 bases, with 8 bases left between them. CDR3 amino acids: CASSLESGYNEQFF. Here the CDR3 DNA reads TGTGCCAGCAGCTTGGAATCGGGTTACAATGAGCAGTTCTTC.